These 30 T cell receptor beta chains originate from one sample sequenced in a study of blood T cell repertoires in COVID-19. The table came from immunoSEQ multiplex PCR; TCRdb's copy has only in-frame clones and leaves some out. The sample consists of around 160,000 clones, 65% to 85% of them appearing once. Sequenced input: peripheral blood. The source of these receptors is a woman aged 80 or over with acute or convalescent COVID-19.

J is TRBJ2-7 and V is TRBV3-1 (or the pseudogene TRBV3-2), with 10 bases that match TRBD2. The trim removed 1 base at V and 4 bases at J, leaving 1 base unmatched. In germline, CDR1 is LGHDT, CDR2 YNNKEL (reference sequence). This CDR3 region has 14 residues. The CDR3 sequence: CASSQGTSGYEQYF. As DNA, the CDR3 is TGTGCCAGCAGCCAAGGGACTAGCGGTTACGAGCAGTACTTC.

The gene calls are TRBV19 and TRBJ2-1; TRBD1 matches 10 bases. V was clipped by 5 bases and J by 8 bases; unmatched bases: 9. The germline V gene has CDR1 LNHDA and CDR2 SQIVND (reference sequence). This CDR3 region has 15 residues. CDR3 protein: CASSLPGTGEDEQFF. In DNA, the CDR3 is TGTGCCAGTAGTCTACCCGGGACAGGGGAGGATGAGCAGTTCTTC.

This sequence joins TRBV27 and TRBJ2-2; D is undetermined. The germline gives CDR1 MNHEY, CDR2 SMNVEV (reference sequence). CDR3 size: 12 residues. Trimming removed 3 bases from V and 5 bases from J, with 4 bases in between. CDR3 sequence (DNA): TGTGCCAGCAGTTTGGAGACCGGGGAGCTGTTTTTT. Its protein is CASSLETGELFF.

This sequence joins TRBV11-3 and TRBJ2-2; D might be TRBD2 (7 bases). V lost 5 bases and J lost 5, with 15 bases in between. The CDR3 covers 15 residues. CDR1 is SGHNT and CDR2 is YENEEA in the germline V gene. This CDR3 reads CASSPVGGATGELFF. Here the CDR3 DNA reads TGTGCCAGCAGCCCCGTTGGGGGGGCGACCGGGGAGCTGTTTTTT.

V is TRBV5-1 and J is TRBJ1-5; 7 bases map to TRBD1. The junction had 10 bases not matched to a gene; V was cut back by 5 bases and J by 5 bases. The CDR3 consists of 15 residues. Germline values: CDR1 SGHRS, CDR2 YFSETQ. The CDR3 is CASRPAGGEDQPQHF. CDR3 bases: TGCGCCAGCAGACCCGCAGGGGGAGAGGATCAGCCCCAGCATTTT.

The V call is TRBV11-2, the J call TRBJ1-2; 7 bases agree with TRBD1. V lost 5 bases to trimming and J lost 3 bases; unmatched junction nucleotides: 9. The V gene's germline CDR1 is SGHAT and CDR2 FQNNGV. CDR3 length: 15 residues. The DNA of the CDR3 is TGTGCCAGCAGCCATTACAGGGGTCAGGACTATGGCTACACCTTC. Its translation is CASSHYRGQDYGYTF.

The chain carries TRBV5-1 and TRBJ2-6, with TRBD1 as a possible D gene (6 bases). V was pared by 5 bases and J by 0 bases, with 12 bases between. The CDR3 extends over 16 amino acids. Looked up from germline, CDR1 is SGHRS and CDR2 is YFSETQ. In DNA, the CDR3 is TGCGCCAGCAGTGTGGGACACTTCTCTGGGGCCAACGTCCTGACTTTC. Protein product: CASSVGHFSGANVLTF. Together with reference TRBV5-1 and TRBJ2-6, the CDR3 gives the full variable domain: KAGVTQTPRYLIKTRGQQVTLSCSPISGHRSVSWYQQTPGQGLQFLFEYFSETQRNKGNFPGRFSGRQFSNSRSEMNVSTLELGDSALYLCASSVGHFSGANVLTFGAGSRLTVL.

The gene calls are TRBV4-2 and TRBJ2-1; TRBD2 matches at 7 bases. The CDR3 is 17 amino acids. The V and J ends lost 1 base and 1 base, in that order; junction bases with no gene match: 7. CDR1 and CDR2 (germline): LGHNA, YNFKEQ. The CDR3: CASSQGSAGASYNEQFF. Written as DNA, the CDR3 is TGTGCCAGCAGCCAAGGGTCGGCGGGAGCGTCCTACAATGAGCAGTTCTTC.

The rearrangement joins TRBV5-8 to TRBJ2-1, with TRBD2 identical over 9 bases. This CDR3 is 15 amino acids long. Germline assignment: CDR1 SGHTS and CDR2 YDEGEE. J gave up 0 bases and V 7 bases, and 5 bases lay outside the gene matches. For the CDR3, the DNA is TGTGCCAGCTATTATAGCGGGAGCTCCTACAATGAGCAGTTCTTC. It translates to CASYYSGSSYNEQFF.

In its sample, this clone was seen once. The rearrangement uses TRBV19 and TRBJ1-1; 9 positions match TRBD1. The CDR3 is made up of 14 amino acids. Trimming cost V 1 base and J 6 bases; bases outside gene matches: 3. Germline V CDR1 and CDR2: LNHDA, SQIVND (reference sequence). CDR3: CASSIGTGVSEAFF. The CDR3, as DNA: TGTGCCAGTAGTATAGGGACAGGGGTCTCTGAAGCTTTCTTT.

The chain carries TRBV3-1 (or the pseudogene TRBV3-2) and TRBJ2-1, with 9 bases lining up with TRBD2. Germline values: CDR1 LGHDT, CDR2 YNNKEL (reference sequence). The CDR3 runs to 14 residues. J gave up 4 bases and V 7 bases, and 5 bases lay outside the gene matches. The CDR3 is CASTVSGSYNEQFF. DNA of the CDR3: TGTGCCAGCACCGTTAGCGGGAGTTACAATGAGCAGTTCTTC.

The gene calls are TRBV27 and TRBJ2-1; 12 bases are shared with TRBD2. Germline lookup yields CDR1 MNHEY and CDR2 SMNVEV (reference sequence). V was pared by 7 bases and J by 10 bases, with 8 bases of the junction left unmatched. The CDR3 totals 14 residues. The CDR3 DNA is TGTGCCAGCACCCCTAGCGGGGGGGCCCGAGAGCAGTTCTTC. Translated: CASTPSGGAREQFF.

The chain is built from TRBV7-2 and TRBJ1-3, with a weak D call TRBD1 (5 bases). Germline V gives CDR1 SGHTA, CDR2 FQGNSA. The CDR3 length is 15 residues. The V and J ends lost 0 bases and 0 bases respectively, with 6 bases between them. The CDR3 sequence: CASSLARASGNTIYF. In DNA, the CDR3 is TGTGCCAGCAGCTTAGCCAGGGCCTCTGGAAACACCATATATTTT.

V usage is TRBV7-2 and J usage is TRBJ2-5; 10 bases fit TRBD2. From germline, CDR1 is SGHTA and CDR2 FQGNSA. Trimming cost V 5 bases and J 1 base; bases outside gene matches: 7. The CDR3 spans 16 residues. CDR3 in DNA: TGTGCCAGCAGCCCGAGAAAGCGGGGGGGCCAAGAGACCCAGTACTTC. Residues: CASSPRKRGGQETQYF.

V is TRBV9 and J is TRBJ2-2; D is unresolved. Trimming removed 5 bases from V and 6 bases from J, with 11 bases in between. The V gene's germline CDR1 is SGDLS and CDR2 YYNGEE. CDR3 length equals 13 residues. CDR3 amino acids: CASSPSPSGELFF. CDR3 coding DNA: TGTGCCAGCAGTCCGAGCCCTTCCGGGGAGCTGTTTTTT. Complete variable domain (other parts from reference TRBV9 and TRBJ2-2): DSGVTQTPKHLITATGQRVTLRCSPRSGDLSVYWYQQSLDQGLQFLIQYYNGEERAKGNILERFSAQQFPDLHSELNLSSLELGDSALYFCASSPSPSGELFFGEGSRLTVL.

The chain joins TRBV6-5 to TRBJ2-7; 7 nucleotides line up with TRBD1. Per germline, CDR1 MNHEY and CDR2 SVGAGI. The CDR3 sequence is 14 residues long. V lost 6 bases, J lost 2 bases, and 7 bases stayed unmatched. The CDR3 DNA follows: TGTGCCAGCAGCCCCCGGGACAGTACCTACGAGCAGTACTTC. Its protein is CASSPRDSTYEQYF.

The chain combines TRBV28 with TRBJ2-2; D gene ambiguous. Trimming took off 2 bases at V and 8 bases at J, with 6 bases between the two ends. The CDR3 spans 12 residues. Germline V gene sequence: CDR1 MDHEN, CDR2 SYDVKM. DNA of the CDR3: TGTGCCAGCAGTTTACGGGTAGGGGAGCTGTTTTTT. Protein sequence: CASSLRVGELFF.

The chain has TRBV30 and TRBJ1-5; D is unresolved. Germline V gives CDR1 GTSNPN, CDR2 SVGIG (reference sequence). The CDR3 runs to 13 residues. Trimming took off 1 base at V and 4 bases at J, with 8 bases between the two ends. Here the CDR3 DNA reads TGTGCCTGGAGTGCCACAGATAATCAGCCCCAGCATTTT. This encodes CAWSATDNQPQHF. The variable domain in full, completed from reference TRBV30 and TRBJ1-5, reads SQTIHQWPATLVQPVGSPLSLECTVEGTSNPNLYWYRQAAGRGLQLLFYSVGIGQISSEVPQNLSASRPQDRQFILSSKKLLLSDSGFYLCAWSATDNQPQHFGDGTRLSIL.

This clone was detected only a few times. V gene TRBV6-6 combines with J gene TRBJ2-1, with 14 positions matching TRBD2. V shed 5 bases and J 6 bases; nucleotides not matched to a gene: 6. The length of the CDR3 is 16 residues. The germline V gene has CDR1 MNHNY and CDR2 SVGAGI (reference sequence). The CDR3 DNA sequence: TGTGCCAGCAGTAGCACCGGGACTAGCGGGAGCAATGAGCAGTTCTTC. It is translated as CASSSTGTSGSNEQFF.

The chain joins TRBV24-1 to TRBJ2-5, with 10 positions matching TRBD1. The CDR3 length is 15 residues. Per the germline V gene, CDR1 is KGHDR and CDR2 is SFDVKD. Trimming took 5 bases from V and 2 from J; bases not matched to a gene: 4. The CDR3 protein is CATSGGQGGQETQYF. CDR3 DNA: TGTGCCACCAGTGGCGGACAGGGGGGTCAAGAGACCCAGTACTTC.

This sequence joins TRBV18 and TRBJ2-7; TRBD2 is a possible D gene (5 bases). This CDR3 region has 14 residues. Trimming stripped 3 bases from V and 3 bases from J, with 12 bases between. CDR1 and CDR2 from the germline V gene are KGHSH and LQKENI. The CDR3 sequence is CASSPAGSNYEQYF. The CDR3 DNA reads TGTGCCAGCTCACCCGCGGGCTCGAACTACGAGCAGTACTTC.

The chain carries TRBV30 and TRBJ1-1; D is perhaps TRBD1 (6 bases). The CDR3 contains 15 residues. Germline V gene sequence: CDR1 GTSNPN, CDR2 SVGIG (reference sequence). Between the trimmed V and J ends, which lost 0 bases and 1 base, there was a span of 12 bases. The CDR3 spells CAWSVPQGTNTEAFF. In nucleotides, the CDR3 is TGTGCCTGGAGTGTACCCCAGGGGACGAACACTGAAGCTTTCTTT.

The chain combines TRBV6-5 with TRBJ2-3, with 8 nucleotides matching TRBD2. With 4 bases clipped from V and 4 bases from J, the junction kept 1 base outside the gene matches. The CDR3 totals 13 residues. Germline CDR1 and CDR2: MNHEY and SVGAGI. This CDR3 is CASSSGRADTQYF. The CDR3 DNA follows: TGTGCCAGCAGTTCCGGGAGGGCAGATACGCAGTATTTT.

The CDR3 bases are TGTGCCAGCCGTCAGGGACTAGCGGGGGGTGCCTACAATGAGCAGTTCTTC. Its protein product is CASRQGLAGGAYNEQFF. The chain uses TRBV7-9 and TRBJ2-1; the match to TRBD2 covers 15 bases. This CDR3 region has 17 residues. Germline V gene lookup returns CDR1 SEHNR and CDR2 FQNEAQ (reference sequence). V was clipped by 8 bases and J by 2 bases; unmatched bases: 7.

Details on this clone: Other DNA sequences from this sample encode an identical CDR3 as well. The gene calls are TRBV5-1 and TRBJ1-1; D is uncertain. The CDR3 sequence is 14 residues long. Looked up from germline, CDR1 is SGHRS and CDR2 is YFSETQ. V was shortened by 1 base and J by 0 bases, with 7 bases between the two germline ends. CDR3: CASSLQDLNTEAFF. DNA for the CDR3: TGCGCCAGCAGCTTGCAGGATTTGAACACTGAAGCTTTCTTT.

V usage is TRBV19 and J usage is TRBJ1-2; 7 nucleotides agree with TRBD1. With 5 bases clipped from V and 4 bases from J, the junction kept 10 bases outside the gene matches. The V gene's germline CDR1 is LNHDA and CDR2 SQIVND (reference sequence). The CDR3 totals 15 residues. Here the CDR3 reads CASSPATGPSYGYTF. The CDR3 nucleotides read TGTGCCAGTAGTCCGGCGACAGGGCCGAGCTATGGCTACACCTTC.

This chain uses TRBV4-1 with TRBJ2-1, with 7 bases matching TRBD2. CDR1 and CDR2 (germline): MGHRA, YSYEKL. The CDR3 is 17 amino acids. J was trimmed by 2 bases and V by 5 bases; bases with no gene match: 12. For the CDR3, the DNA is TGCGCCAGCAGCTTCGCCCCTAGCGGAGGGCCCTACAATGAGCAGTTCTTC. The encoded protein is CASSFAPSGGPYNEQFF.

J is TRBJ2-7 and V is TRBV5-8; 9 nucleotides match TRBD1. V lost 6 bases, J lost 4 bases, and 11 bases stayed unmatched. This CDR3 is 15 amino acids long. Germline-derived CDR1 and CDR2 are SGHTS and YDEGEE. The DNA of the CDR3 is TGTGCCAGCAACCTGGACAGGGGCCGAGGATACGAGCAGTACTTC. Its translation is CASNLDRGRGYEQYF.

The V gene is TRBV20-1, the J gene TRBJ2-3; D is uncertain. The germline V and J ends were trimmed by 1 base and 5 bases, with 4 bases remaining between them. The CDR3 totals 11 residues. Germline CDR1 DFQATT, CDR2 SNEGSKA (reference sequence). The CDR3 reads CSARAVDTQYF. CDR3 coding DNA: TGCAGTGCTAGAGCAGTAGATACGCAGTATTTT.

The chain links TRBV5-1 to TRBJ1-5; 10 bases fit TRBD1. The V segment lost 3 bases and the J segment 0 bases; nucleotides outside the gene matches: 0. The CDR3 extends over 15 amino acids. Germline assignment: CDR1 SGHRS and CDR2 YFSETQ. In nucleotides, the CDR3 is TGCGCCAGCAGCTGGACAGGGGGTAGCAATCAGCCCCAGCATTTT. It is translated as CASSWTGGSNQPQHF.